The sequence of this T cell receptor beta chain was determined in a study of regulatory T cells in long-lasting Graves disease. General study results and limits: The sample size was small, and this may have reduced accuracy. Peripheral blood was the sole material, not thyroid tissue. New patients shared fewer public clonotypes (about 970) than persistent patients did (about 2,700).

This clonotype has ten or more counts. Its specificity is not known. There are 12 residues in the CDR3. Germline V gives CDR1 KGHSH, CDR2 LQKENI. V lost 5 bases and J lost 5, with 4 bases in between. Sequencing libraries for TCR beta were prepared with iRepertoire HTBI primers and Arm-PCR of CDR3 regions. TCRdb ran MiXCR on the multiplex PCR reads and lists one entry per CDR3 protein. The sample lists roughly 470,000 distinct CDR3 sequences, about 20% occurring once. Time point in this sample: persistent/refractory GD, antithyroid drugs over 5 years with positive TRAb. Researchers made the TCR library from RNA that was extracted from PBMCs. Patients came from an endocrinology department in Xi'an, China.

The sequence came from a female donor with Graves disease. The rearrangement links TRBV18 to TRBJ1-6; D remains unclear. This material consisted of peripheral blood mononuclear cells (PBMCs), taken when the disease was refractory, from a patient treated with antithyroid drugs. The CDR3 region has the DNA TGTGCCAGCTCAAACAATAATTCACCCCTCCACTTT. Amino acids: CASSNNNSPLHF.